The 14 T cell receptor beta chains below were found in one sample sequenced in a study of cytomegalovirus exposure and HLA in healthy donors. Libraries were prepared by immunoSEQ multiplex PCR; TCRdb keeps only in-frame clonotypes and omits some of them. Seen here are about 280,000 clones, approximately 88% observed once, and the top ten hold about 0.85%. Material for sequencing was PBMCs. The receptors come from a woman aged 18-29 years in good health and CMV-seronegative.

This chain links TRBV7-2 with TRBJ1-5; the D gene is possibly TRBD1 (5 bases). The CDR3 extends over 16 amino acids. V lost 5 bases and J lost 2, with 16 bases in between. In germline, CDR1 is SGHTA, CDR2 FQGNSA. The CDR3 DNA reads TGTGCCAGCAGCCCGGGGGGTGGTTCGGGCAATCAGCCCCAGCATTTT. The encoded protein is CASSPGGGSGNQPQHF.

This clone came up a few times. The rearrangement joins TRBV6-5 to TRBJ2-6; perhaps TRBD1 as D (5 bases). The CDR3 loop spans 15 amino acids. Germline V gene lookup returns CDR1 MNHEY and CDR2 SVGAGI. Trimming shortened V by 7 bases and J by 1 base, and 11 bases separated the two germline ends. The CDR3: CASTQGVSGANVLTF. The CDR3 nucleotides read TGTGCCAGCACCCAGGGTGTGTCTGGGGCCAACGTCCTGACTTTC.

The V and J genes are TRBV29-1 and TRBJ2-1; TRBD2 aligns across 9 bases. CDR1 and CDR2 (germline): SQVTM, ANQGSEA. The CDR3 loop spans 12 amino acids. Trimming removed 7 bases from V and 3 bases from J; junction bases left unmatched: 1. The CDR3 reads CSASGNYNEQFF. In DNA form, the CDR3 reads TGCAGCGCTAGCGGGAACTACAATGAGCAGTTCTTC.

The chain links TRBV9 to TRBJ1-2; D remains unclear. CDR3 length: 16 amino acids. Germline CDR1 is SGDLS and CDR2 is YYNGEE. Trimming left V 4 bases short and J 8 bases short, with 24 bases between. As DNA, the CDR3 is TGTGCCAGCAGCCCGCATTACCCGGTAGGCCAAGCGGGCTACACCTTC. Its protein product is CASSPHYPVGQAGYTF. Variable domain in full (rest from reference TRBV9 and TRBJ1-2): DSGVTQTPKHLITATGQRVTLRCSPRSGDLSVYWYQQSLDQGLQFLIQYYNGEERAKGNILERFSAQQFPDLHSELNLSSLELGDSALYFCASSPHYPVGQAGYTFGSGTRLTVV.

This chain joins TRBV28 and TRBJ1-2; tentatively, D is TRBD1 (6 bases). Trimming pared 8 bases from V and 4 bases from J, leaving 11 bases between. Germline V lookup: CDR1 MDHEN, CDR2 SYDVKM. This CDR3 has 12 amino acids. Here the CDR3 reads CASCGQTYGYTF. The CDR3 bases are TGTGCCAGCTGCGGACAGACCTATGGCTACACCTTC.

This clone showed up many times. The chain employs TRBV6-4 and TRBJ2-1, with 8 bases that match TRBD1. CDR3 length: 13 residues. The germline V gene encodes CDR1 MRHNA and CDR2 SNTAGT. J was trimmed by 7 bases and V by 3 bases; bases with no gene match: 2. This chain's CDR3 is CASSEGDRNEQFF. CDR3 nucleotides: TGTGCCAGCAGTGAGGGGGACAGGAATGAGCAGTTCTTC.

The chain combines TRBV28 with TRBJ2-7; 7 bases agree with TRBD2. The V gene end was trimmed by 3 bases and the J gene end by 6 bases; junction bases not matched to a gene: 5. CDR1 is MDHEN and CDR2 is SYDVKM in the germline V gene. This CDR3 is built from 13 residues. The CDR3 DNA reads TGTGCCAGCAGTTTTGTTCCGGGAGGCGAGCAGTACTTC. Its protein is CASSFVPGGEQYF.

The rearrangement links TRBV5-1 to TRBJ2-5; 8 bases align to TRBD1. CDR3 length equals 15 residues. Germline CDR1 and CDR2: SGHRS and YFSETQ. V shed 0 bases, J shed 5 bases, and the junction held 6 bases outside the gene matches. The CDR3 here is CASSLADRAEETQYF. As DNA, the CDR3 is TGCGCCAGCAGCTTGGCGGACAGGGCAGAGGAGACCCAGTACTTC.

The rearrangement uses TRBV5-1 and TRBJ2-3; unclear D gene. The germline V gene encodes CDR1 SGHRS and CDR2 YFSETQ. V was shortened by 3 bases and J by 6 bases, with 8 bases between the two germline ends. This CDR3 is built from 12 residues. The chain's CDR3 is CASSSNRDTQYF. As DNA, the CDR3 is TGCGCCAGCAGCTCGAACCGGGATACGCAGTATTTT.

The chain uses TRBV5-6 and TRBJ1-2; 8 nucleotides align to TRBD1. The V segment lost 6 bases and the J segment 6 bases; nucleotides outside the gene matches: 7. The germline gives CDR1 SGHDT, CDR2 YYEEEE. CDR3 length equals 13 residues. The CDR3 loop is CASTMDRVDGYTF. In nucleotides, the CDR3 is TGTGCCAGCACCATGGACAGGGTGGATGGCTACACCTTC. The variable domain in full, completed from reference TRBV5-6 and TRBJ1-2, reads DAGVTQSPTHLIKTRGQQVTLRCSPKSGHDTVSWYQQALGQGPQFIFQYYEEEERQRGNFPDRFSGHQFPNYSSELNVNALLLGDSALYLCASTMDRVDGYTFGSGTRLTVV.

The chain uses TRBV30 and TRBJ2-2; 12 nucleotides agree with TRBD2. CDR1 and CDR2 from the germline V gene are GTSNPN and SVGIG (reference sequence). CDR3 size: 17 residues. J lost 7 bases, V lost 3 bases, and 12 bases had no gene match. This CDR3 reads CAWRAGLAGTSGGELFF. Here the CDR3 DNA reads TGTGCCTGGAGAGCCGGACTAGCGGGAACTTCGGGCGGGGAGCTGTTTTTT.

This chain joins TRBV5-6 and TRBJ2-7; 13 bases map to TRBD2. Germline-derived CDR1 and CDR2 are SGHDT and YYEEEE. The CDR3 extends over 15 amino acids. Germline trimming cut 4 bases from V and 4 bases from J; bases unmatched to any gene: 5. For the CDR3, the DNA is TGTGCCAGCAGCGCAGAGACTAGCGGGAGGTACGAGCAGTACTTC. Translation: CASSAETSGRYEQYF.

J is TRBJ1-1 and V is TRBV28, with D perhaps TRBD1 (6 bases). The CDR3 extends over 14 amino acids. Trimming took 4 bases from V and 5 from J, leaving 14 bases between them. The germline gives CDR1 MDHEN, CDR2 SYDVKM. The CDR3 DNA reads as TGTGCCAGCAGTTGGGACAAGGTGAGAACTGAAGCTTTCTTT. It encodes CASSWDKVRTEAFF.

This chain links TRBV6-5 with TRBJ1-1; unclear D gene. This CDR3 has 11 amino acids. Trimming shortened V by 6 bases and J by 7 bases, and 9 bases separated the two germline ends. Germline CDR1 and CDR2: MNHEY and SVGAGI. The CDR3 DNA follows: TGTGCCAGCAGCCCCGGTTTTGAAGCTTTCTTT. As protein: CASSPGFEAFF.